The sequence of this T cell receptor (beta chain) was determined in a study of cytomegalovirus exposure and HLA in healthy donors. Study-level findings and limits: A missense DCLRE1C variant was associated with V- and J-gene trimming of TCR beta chains in a later analysis, and an independent cohort replicated the association.

In regard to this clone: Its antigen remains unknown.

Healthy bone marrow donors formed the donor group. The PCR used 60 Vbeta and 13 Jbeta primers. Measured with immunoSEQ multiplex PCR; TCRdb has only the in-frame clones, and not every one. Here the sample spans 75,000 to 100,000 clones, 65% to 80% being singletons. Deletions cut 6 bases from V and 2 bases from J, with 11 bases between. This CDR3 spans 13 amino acids. Germline CDR1 is ENHRY and CDR2 is SYGVKD. This clonotype was obtained from a man between 60 and 75 years old in good health and CMV-seropositive. Specimen: PBMCs. The gene calls are TRBV10-3 and TRBJ2-7, with D possibly TRBD1 on 6 matching bases. CDR3 nucleotide sequence: TGTGCCATCAGCGGGAACAGGGCCTACGAGCAGTACTTC. Its protein product is CAISGNRAYEQYF.